This paragraph reports one T cell receptor beta chain. This record comes from a study of blood T cell repertoires in COVID-19. Libraries were prepared by immunoSEQ multiplex PCR; TCRdb keeps only in-frame clonotypes and omits some of them. The repertoire holds approximately 300,000 clones, with around 90% as singletons. The CDR3 covers 16 residues. The germline V gene has CDR1 MGHRA and CDR2 YSYEKL. V shed 0 bases, J shed 1 base, and the junction held 4 bases outside the gene matches. Material: peripheral blood. The chain recombines TRBV4-1 with TRBJ2-3, with 7 positions matching TRBD2. The TCR comes from a woman in her twenties or thirties with COVID-19, enrolled during active disease. The CDR3 coding sequence is TGCGCCAGCAGCCAAGATTACGGGAGGCGCACAGATACGCAGTATTTT. This codes for CASSQDYGRRTDTQYF.